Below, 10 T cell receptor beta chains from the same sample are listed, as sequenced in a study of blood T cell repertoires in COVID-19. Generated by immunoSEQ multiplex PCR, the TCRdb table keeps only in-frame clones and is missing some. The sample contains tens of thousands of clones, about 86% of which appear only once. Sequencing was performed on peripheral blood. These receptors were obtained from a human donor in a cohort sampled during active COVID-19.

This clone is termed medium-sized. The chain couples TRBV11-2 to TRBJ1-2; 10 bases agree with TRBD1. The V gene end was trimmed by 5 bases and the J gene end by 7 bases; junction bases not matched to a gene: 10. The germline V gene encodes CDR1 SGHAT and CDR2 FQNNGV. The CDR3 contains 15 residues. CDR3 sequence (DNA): TGTGCCAGCAGCGAACGACAGGGGGCGAGTGGTGGCTACACCTTC. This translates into CASSERQGASGGYTF.

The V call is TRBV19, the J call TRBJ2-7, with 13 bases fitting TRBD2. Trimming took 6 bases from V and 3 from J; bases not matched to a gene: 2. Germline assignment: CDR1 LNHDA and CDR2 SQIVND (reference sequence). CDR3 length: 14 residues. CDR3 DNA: TGTGCCAGTAGACGGACTAGCGGGGGCTACGAGCAGTACTTC. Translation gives CASRRTSGGYEQYF.

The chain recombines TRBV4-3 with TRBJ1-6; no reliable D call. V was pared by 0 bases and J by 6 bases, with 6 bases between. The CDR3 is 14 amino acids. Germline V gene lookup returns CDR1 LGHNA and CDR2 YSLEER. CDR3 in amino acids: CASSQDRGNSPLHF. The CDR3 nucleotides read TGCGCCAGCAGCCAAGATCGGGGTAATTCACCCCTCCACTTT.

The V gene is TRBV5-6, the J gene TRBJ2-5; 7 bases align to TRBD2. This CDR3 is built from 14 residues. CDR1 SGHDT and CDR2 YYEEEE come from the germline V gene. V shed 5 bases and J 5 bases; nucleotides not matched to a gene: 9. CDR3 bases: TGTGCCAGCAGGGGGACTACTCCTACTGAGACCCAGTACTTC. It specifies CASRGTTPTETQYF.

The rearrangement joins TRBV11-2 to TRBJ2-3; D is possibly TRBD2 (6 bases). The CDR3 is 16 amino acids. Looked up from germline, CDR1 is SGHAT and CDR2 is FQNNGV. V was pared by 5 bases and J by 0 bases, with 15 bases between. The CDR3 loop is CASSPEGGESTDTQYF. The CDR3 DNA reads TGTGCCAGCAGCCCAGAGGGCGGGGAGAGCACAGATACGCAGTATTTT.

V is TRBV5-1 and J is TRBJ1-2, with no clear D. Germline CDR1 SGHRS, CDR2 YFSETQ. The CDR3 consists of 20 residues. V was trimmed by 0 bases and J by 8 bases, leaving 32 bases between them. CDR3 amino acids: CASSLATLNREKGPEGGYTF. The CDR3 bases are TGCGCCAGCAGCTTGGCCACCTTGAACCGTGAGAAAGGCCCTGAGGGCGGCTACACCTTC.

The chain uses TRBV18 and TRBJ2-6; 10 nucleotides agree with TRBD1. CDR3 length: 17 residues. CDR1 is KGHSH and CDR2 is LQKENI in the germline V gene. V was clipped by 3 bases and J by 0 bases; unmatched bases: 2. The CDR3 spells CASSPDRGGSGANVLTF. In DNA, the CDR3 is TGTGCCAGCTCACCGGACAGGGGGGGCTCTGGGGCCAACGTCCTGACTTTC.

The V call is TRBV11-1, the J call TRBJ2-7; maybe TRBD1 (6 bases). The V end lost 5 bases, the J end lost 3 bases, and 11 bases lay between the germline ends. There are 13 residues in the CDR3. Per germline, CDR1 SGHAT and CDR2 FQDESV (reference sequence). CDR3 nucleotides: TGTGCCAGCAGCCTACAGGGTGTCTACGAGCAGTACTTC. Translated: CASSLQGVYEQYF.

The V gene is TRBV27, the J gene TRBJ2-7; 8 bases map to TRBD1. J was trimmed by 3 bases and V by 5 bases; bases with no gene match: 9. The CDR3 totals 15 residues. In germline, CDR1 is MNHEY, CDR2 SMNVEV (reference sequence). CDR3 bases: TGTGCCAGCAGTCCAGGACAGGGCTTATACTACGAGCAGTACTTC. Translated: CASSPGQGLYYEQYF.

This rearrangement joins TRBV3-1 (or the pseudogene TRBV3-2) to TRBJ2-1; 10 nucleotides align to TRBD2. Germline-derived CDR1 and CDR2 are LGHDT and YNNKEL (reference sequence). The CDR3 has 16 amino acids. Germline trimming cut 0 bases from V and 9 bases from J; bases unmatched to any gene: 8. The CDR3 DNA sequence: TGTGCCAGCAGCCAAGATGTACTAGCGGGGCTAAGTGAGCAGTTCTTC. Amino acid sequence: CASSQDVLAGLSEQFF.